This T cell receptor beta chain was observed in a study of blood T cell repertoires in COVID-19. Repertoires were generated with immunoSEQ multiplex PCR, while TCRdb's copy carries only in-frame clones and drops some. The sample consists of about 190,000 clones, about 88% of them appearing once. CDR3 length: 14 residues. Trimming took 5 bases from V and 3 from J; bases not matched to a gene: 7. Germline CDR1 is MNHEY and CDR2 is SVGAGI. The sequenced sample was peripheral blood. The sequence derives from a middle-aged woman who had recovered from COVID-19. The J gene is TRBJ2-7, the V gene TRBV6-5; TRBD2 matches at 7 bases. DNA for the CDR3: TGTGCCAGCAGTCCTCTGGGGGGGGGCTACGAGCAGTACTTC. Residues: CASSPLGGGYEQYF.